Described below is a single TCR beta chain sequence and its context. These data come from a study of CD8+ T cells in alopecia areata. Germline V gene lookup returns CDR1 GTSNPN and CDR2 SVGIG (reference sequence). The CDR3 loop spans 13 amino acids. Trimming removed 3 bases at V and 2 bases at J, with 10 bases between. RNA extraction was followed by reverse transcription into cDNA, which acted as the sequencing template. Sequencing used immunoSEQ multiplex PCR; TCRdb keeps in-frame clones, though not all of them. The profile covers about 97,000 clones, with approximately 42% appearing a single time and about 1.2% taken by the ten largest.

The TCR originated in a human donor with alopecia areata. Sequenced material: CD4+ T cells sorted from blood. The chain recombines TRBV30 with TRBJ2-5, with D unclear. CDR3 in amino acids: CAWSTENQETQYF. The CDR3 nucleotides are TGTGCCTGGAGCACAGAGAATCAAGAGACCCAGTACTTC. The full variable domain, completed using reference TRBV30 and TRBJ2-5, is SQTIHQWPATLVQPVGSPLSLECTVEGTSNPNLYWYRQAAGRGLQLLFYSVGIGQISSEVPQNLSASRPQDRQFILSSKKLLLSDSGFYLCAWSTENQETQYFGPGTRLLVL.